The rows below give T cell receptor beta chains drawn from one sample of a study of T cell responses to AZD1222 COVID-19 vaccine. Sequencing was performed with immunoSEQ multiplex PCR; in TCRdb, only in-frame clones are kept and a portion is missing. The table shows 150,000 to 250,000 clones, with just over 90% occurring only once. Sequencing used peripheral blood, obtained 28 days after the second AZD1222 dose. These receptors came from an adult who received the AZD1222 COVID-19 vaccine. CDR3s include the opening cysteine and the closing phenylalanine or tryptophan. The order of the fields is V gene, CDR3 length, J gene, CDR3 protein.

v_gene: TRBV28
len: 14
j_gene: TRBJ1-1
CDR3aa: CASSLRKANTEAFF

v_gene: TRBV6-6
len: 13
j_gene: TRBJ2-7
CDR3aa: CASSPGLPGEQYF

v_gene: TRBV11-2
len: 17
j_gene: TRBJ2-1
CDR3aa: CASSAGTAMSYYNEQFF

v_gene: TRBV11-2
len: 14
j_gene: TRBJ1-1
CDR3aa: CASSPDRGFTEAFF

v_gene: TRBV4-1
len: 16
j_gene: TRBJ1-2
CDR3aa: CASSQRTGTGLDGYTF

v_gene: TRBV27
len: 15
j_gene: TRBJ2-7
CDR3aa: CASSFGTQKTYEQYF

v_gene: TRBV5-1
len: 11
j_gene: TRBJ1-1
CDR3aa: CASSLAGVAFF

v_gene: TRBV7-9
len: 13
j_gene: TRBJ2-7
CDR3aa: CASSTHNSYEQYF

v_gene: TRBV7-2
len: 12
j_gene: TRBJ1-6
CDR3aa: CASSFGNSPLHF

v_gene: TRBV15
len: 15
j_gene: TRBJ2-5
CDR3aa: CATSNLAGVVETQYF

v_gene: TRBV5-1
len: 15
j_gene: TRBJ1-4
CDR3aa: CASSLSRQPNEKLFF

v_gene: TRBV6-6
len: 12
j_gene: TRBJ2-7
CDR3aa: CASRSDSYEQYF

v_gene: TRBV9
len: 14
j_gene: TRBJ1-2
CDR3aa: CASSVVTRGDGYTF

v_gene: TRBV30
len: 14
j_gene: TRBJ1-1
CDR3aa: CAWSFQGARTEAFF

v_gene: TRBV28
len: 15
j_gene: TRBJ1-1
CDR3aa: CASSRPTGPYTEAFF

v_gene: TRBV3-1/TRBV3-2
len: 16
j_gene: TRBJ2-3
CDR3aa: CASSRRGSWPADTQYF

v_gene: TRBV28
len: 13
j_gene: TRBJ2-4
CDR3aa: CASSSGGKNIQYF

v_gene: TRBV6-5
len: 13
j_gene: TRBJ2-5
CDR3aa: CASSYPGTGTQYF

v_gene: TRBV20-1
len: 16
j_gene: TRBJ2-4
CDR3aa: CSASEGASLAKNIQYF

v_gene: TRBV4-1
len: 15
j_gene: TRBJ1-3
CDR3aa: CASSHQGGTGNTIYF

v_gene: TRBV27
len: 11
j_gene: TRBJ1-3
CDR3aa: CASSLRNTIYF

v_gene: TRBV15
len: 17
j_gene: TRBJ2-2
CDR3aa: CATSRDLIAGGTGELFF

v_gene: TRBV28
len: 13
j_gene: TRBJ1-4
CDR3aa: CASSLRNSEELFF

v_gene: TRBV7-8
len: 17
j_gene: TRBJ1-6
CDR3aa: CASSFSVVSSYNSPLHF

v_gene: TRBV4-1
len: 15
j_gene: TRBJ1-2
CDR3aa: CASSQAKGAGYGYTF

v_gene: TRBV30
len: 9
j_gene: TRBJ1-4
CDR3aa: CAWSATVPF

v_gene: TRBV5-1
len: 16
j_gene: TRBJ1-6
CDR3aa: CASSYGTGPYNSPLHF

v_gene: TRBV6-6
len: 17
j_gene: TRBJ2-3
CDR3aa: CASSPSGGGTSTDTQYF

v_gene: TRBV5-6
len: 14
j_gene: TRBJ1-1
CDR3aa: CASSLDRENTEAFF

v_gene: TRBV27
len: 15
j_gene: TRBJ1-1
CDR3aa: CASSSRTGGNTEAFF

v_gene: TRBV3-1/TRBV3-2
len: 15
j_gene: TRBJ1-1
CDR3aa: CASSQEGGGNTEAFF

v_gene: TRBV5-1
len: 15
j_gene: TRBJ2-1
CDR3aa: CASSSGGSGPLEQFF

v_gene: TRBV18
len: 13
j_gene: TRBJ1-4
CDR3aa: CASSPPSAEKLFF

v_gene: TRBV4-1
len: 15
j_gene: TRBJ1-1
CDR3aa: CASSHPPRGATEAFF

v_gene: TRBV18
len: 13
j_gene: TRBJ1-1
CDR3aa: CASSPGGSTEAFF

v_gene: TRBV7-9
len: 13
j_gene: TRBJ2-7
CDR3aa: CASSSSARPEQYF

v_gene: TRBV6-5
len: 14
j_gene: TRBJ2-7
CDR3aa: CASSYSTREGEQYF

v_gene: TRBV5-1
len: 14
j_gene: TRBJ1-1
CDR3aa: CASSRGQLNTEAFF

v_gene: TRBV5-1
len: 14
j_gene: TRBJ2-3
CDR3aa: CASSPASVTDTQYF

v_gene: TRBV19
len: 15
j_gene: TRBJ1-1
CDR3aa: CASSTQLFLNTEAFF

v_gene: TRBV11-2
len: 16
j_gene: TRBJ1-3
CDR3aa: CASSLRDRTSGNTIYF

v_gene: TRBV25-1
len: 14
j_gene: TRBJ2-7
CDR3aa: CASSEHGGGAEQYF

v_gene: TRBV28
len: 15
j_gene: TRBJ1-5
CDR3aa: CASSLYVGHNQPQHF

v_gene: TRBV27
len: 14
j_gene: TRBJ1-6
CDR3aa: CASSLSDRGSPLHF

v_gene: TRBV25-1
len: 17
j_gene: TRBJ2-5
CDR3aa: CASSERKGGGRSETQYF